This note documents a single T cell receptor (beta chain) sequence. This sample is part of a study of T cell changes during pregnancy in multiple sclerosis. Sequencing used immunoSEQ multiplex PCR; TCRdb keeps in-frame clones, though not all of them. The sample holds 75,000 to 100,000 clones, about 91% seen once. The CDR3 has 12 residues. Germline V gives CDR1 ENHRY, CDR2 SYGVKD. V dropped 6 bases and J dropped 1 base, with 7 bases sitting between them. The TCR was taken from a female donor in good health, enrolled as a control in a pregnancy study. Sequencing used peripheral blood, obtained after pregnancy. The chain has TRBV10-3 and TRBJ2-7; unclear D gene. The CDR3 bases are TGTGCCATCAGAACAGATTCCTACGAGCAGTACTTC. It codes for CAIRTDSYEQYF.